This entry lists 31 T cell receptor beta chains sequenced from one sample in a study of OX40 agonist ivuxolimab in advanced cancers. Profiling relied on immunoSEQ multiplex PCR, and the TCRdb table lists in-frame clones only, not all of them. The sample comprises around 38,000 clones, about 80% of which are singletons, and 6.5% to 8% rests with the top ten. The sequencing used CD4+ or CD8+ T cells sorted from blood, collected in a trial of the OX40 agonist ivuxolimab. These receptors were obtained from an adult with an advanced solid tumor such as melanoma, head and neck, liver or kidney cancer.

The rearrangement joins TRBV19 to TRBJ1-2; the D is unclear. The germline V gene encodes CDR1 LNHDA and CDR2 SQIVND (reference sequence). With 7 bases removed from V and 8 bases from J, the gap between germline ends came to 17 bases. This CDR3 has 13 residues. DNA for the CDR3: TGTGCCAGTAAGGACCTCTCGCTCTGGGGCTACACCTTC. This translates into CASKDLSLWGYTF.

The CDR3 DNA sequence: TGCGCCAGCAGCTCGACTAGCGGAACCTACAATGAGCAGTTCTTC. It translates to CASSSTSGTYNEQFF. V and J are TRBV5-1 and TRBJ2-1, with 9 positions matching TRBD2. After removal of 3 bases from V and 2 bases from J, the junction contained 3 bases not matched to a gene. This CDR3 contains 15 residues. CDR1 is SGHRS and CDR2 is YFSETQ in the germline V gene.

V gene TRBV6-5 combines with J gene TRBJ2-1, with 8 bases that match TRBD2. The V gene's germline CDR1 is MNHEY and CDR2 SVGAGI. The V gene end was trimmed by 1 base and the J gene end by 8 bases; junction bases not matched to a gene: 10. This CDR3 spans 16 amino acids. The CDR3 spells CASSYYGGRRSDEQFF. The CDR3 region has the DNA TGTGCCAGCAGTTACTACGGCGGGAGGAGGTCGGATGAGCAGTTCTTC.

The chain links TRBV7-9 to TRBJ1-1; 7 bases line up with TRBD1. The CDR3 is 15 residues long. J gave up 0 bases and V 5 bases, and 6 bases lay outside the gene matches. Germline loops: CDR1 SEHNR, CDR2 FQNEAQ (reference sequence). CDR3 residues: CASSTYRGMNTEAFF. CDR3 bases: TGTGCCAGCAGCACCTACAGGGGCATGAACACTGAAGCTTTCTTT.

The chain uses TRBV9 and TRBJ1-2; TRBD1 is a possible D gene (5 bases). Looked up from germline, CDR1 is SGDLS and CDR2 is YYNGEE. V was pared by 3 bases and J by 1 base, with 7 bases between. The CDR3 length is 13 residues. The CDR3 nucleotides read TGTGCCAGCAGCGCCGACAGTAACTATGGCTACACCTTC. Its protein is CASSADSNYGYTF.

The chain is built from TRBV27 and TRBJ1-4; TRBD1 agrees at 9 bases. Germline-derived CDR1 and CDR2 are MNHEY and SMNVEV (reference sequence). The CDR3 totals 17 residues. V dropped 5 bases and J dropped 5; count of bases not matched to a gene: 12. The CDR3, as DNA: TGTGCCAGCAGTGCCCCGGGACAGGGTCCGGGAAATGAAAAACTGTTTTTT. Translation: CASSAPGQGPGNEKLFF.

This clone was found once. J is TRBJ2-3 and V is TRBV5-1, with D perhaps matching TRBD2 (6 bases). The germline CDR1 and CDR2 sequences are SGHRS and YFSETQ. CDR3 length equals 17 residues. Trimming cost V 3 bases and J 5 bases, with 22 bases left between them. The CDR3 loop is CASSSSTGTGVRDTQYF. The CDR3 nucleotides are TGCGCCAGCAGCTCGTCCACCGGGACTGGGGTAAGAGATACGCAGTATTTT.

V gene TRBV16 combines with J gene TRBJ1-2; 9 positions match TRBD1. The CDR3 contains 15 residues. Trimming at V came to 6 bases and at J to 3 bases, leaving 8 bases not matched to a gene. The germline V gene encodes CDR1 KGHSY and CDR2 FQNENV. CDR3 loop: CASRQQGASDYGYTF. In nucleotides, the CDR3 is TGTGCCAGCAGACAACAGGGGGCCTCCGACTATGGCTACACCTTC.

The rearrangement links TRBV6-1 to TRBJ1-2; D is uncertain. CDR1 and CDR2 (germline): MNHNS, SASEGT. The V and J ends lost 1 base and 1 base respectively, with 10 bases between them. CDR3 length equals 15 residues. CDR3 bases: TGTGCCAGCAGTGAAGTGGACGGTAGTAACTATGGCTACACCTTC. This gives the protein CASSEVDGSNYGYTF.

The V call is TRBV5-6, the J call TRBJ1-2; maybe TRBD1 (5 bases). Germline V gene lookup returns CDR1 SGHDT and CDR2 YYEEEE. V lost 4 bases to trimming and J lost 1 base, with 14 bases between them. The CDR3 totals 15 residues. The CDR3: CASSLPGRLNYGYTF. CDR3 nucleotides: TGTGCCAGCAGCCTACCGGGACGGCTTAACTATGGCTACACCTTC.

The rearrangement uses TRBV7-2 and TRBJ1-2; D is undetermined. From germline, CDR1 is SGHTA and CDR2 FQGNSA. Trimming cost V 5 bases and J 4 bases, with 23 bases left between them. The CDR3 runs to 17 residues. CDR3 nucleotide sequence: TGTGCCAGCAGCGAAGTTTTACCAAGCAGAAAGACCTATGGCTACACCTTC. Amino acids: CASSEVLPSRKTYGYTF.

This chain connects TRBV5-5 to TRBJ2-1; tentative D call: TRBD1 (6 bases). Germline V gene lookup returns CDR1 SGHKS and CDR2 YYEKEE (reference sequence). Trimming left V 0 bases short and J 4 bases short, with 17 bases between. This CDR3 has 17 residues. As DNA, the CDR3 is TGTGCCAGCAGCTTGGACTTAGGGGGTGGGGTATACAATGAGCAGTTCTTC. This codes for CASSLDLGGGVYNEQFF.

DNA for the CDR3: TGTGCCAGCAGTGAAAAAATAAACTCGTACCAAGAGACCCAGTACTTC. Its translation is CASSEKINSYQETQYF. This sequence joins TRBV6-1 and TRBJ2-5; the D is unclear. Trimming pared 2 bases from V and 0 bases from J, leaving 13 bases between. CDR3 length: 16 residues. Germline V gene sequence: CDR1 MNHNS, CDR2 SASEGT.

The V and J genes are TRBV30 and TRBJ2-3; D is possibly TRBD2 (6 bases). Germline values: CDR1 GTSNPN, CDR2 SVGIG (reference sequence). V lost 7 bases, J lost 0 bases, and 17 bases lay in between. The CDR3 extends over 15 amino acids. CDR3 DNA sequence: TGTGCCTCGACTCCGGGACTGCGGAGCACAGATACGCAGTATTTT. It translates to CASTPGLRSTDTQYF.

The J gene is TRBJ2-4, the V gene TRBV5-1, with 7 bases fitting TRBD1. The CDR3 length is 14 residues. After removal of 3 bases from V and 6 bases from J, the junction contained 6 bases not matched to a gene. The V gene's germline CDR1 is SGHRS and CDR2 YFSETQ. In DNA, the CDR3 is TGCGCCAGCAGCTCATCCGGGACAGCAAACATTCAGTACTTC. This encodes CASSSSGTANIQYF.

The genes are TRBV7-9 and TRBJ1-5, with D unclear. This CDR3 spans 16 amino acids. Per the germline V gene, CDR1 is SEHNR and CDR2 is FQNEAQ (reference sequence). V was clipped by 4 bases and J by 5 bases, with 18 bases between them. For the CDR3, the DNA is TGTGCCAGCAGCTCTGGGGTGGGGAGAGACGATCAGCCCCAGCATTTT. It is translated as CASSSGVGRDDQPQHF.

This sequence joins TRBV2 and TRBJ2-7, with 8 bases identical to TRBD2. V lost 7 bases to trimming and J lost 3 bases; unmatched junction nucleotides: 5. The CDR3 runs to 13 residues. Per the germline V gene, CDR1 is SNHLY and CDR2 is FYNNEI. For the CDR3, the DNA is TGTGCCAGCACGGGAGGGACTAGCTACGAGCAGTACTTC. It is translated as CASTGGTSYEQYF.

This clone is categorized as medium-sized. The chain recombines TRBV25-1 with TRBJ1-6, with D possibly being TRBD1 (5 bases). V was cut by 10 bases and J by 8 bases, with 15 bases left in between. There are 13 residues in the CDR3. Germline loops: CDR1 MGHDK, CDR2 SYGVNS. This CDR3 is CATRRGTDSPLHF. In nucleotides, the CDR3 is TGTGCCACCCGGCGGGGGACGGATTCACCCCTCCACTTT.

V gene TRBV7-9 combines with J gene TRBJ2-3, with D perhaps TRBD1 or TRBD2 (5 bases each). Germline V CDR1 and CDR2: SEHNR, FQNEAQ (reference sequence). The CDR3 runs 14 residues. The ends were cut back, 5 bases at V and 0 bases at J, with 9 bases in the middle. CDR3 DNA sequence: TGTGCCAGCAGCCTTGGGGACAGCACAGATACGCAGTATTTT. This encodes CASSLGDSTDTQYF. The full variable domain, in which reference TRBV7-9 and TRBJ2-3 provide the parts outside the CDR3, is DTGVSQNPRHKITKRGQNVTFRCDPISEHNRLYWYRQTLGQGPEFLTYFQNEAQLEKSRLLSDRFSAERPKGSFSTLEIQRTEQGDSAMYLCASSLGDSTDTQYFGPGTRLTVL.

The V and J genes are TRBV7-6 and TRBJ2-7, with TRBD2 identical over 10 bases. Germline V gene lookup returns CDR1 SGHVS and CDR2 FNYEAQ. Trimming cost V 0 bases and J 2 bases; bases outside gene matches: 4. This CDR3 has 16 amino acids. DNA for the CDR3: TGTGCCAGCAGCTTAGCGCTAGCGGGAGAAACCTACGAGCAGTACTTC. It yields the protein CASSLALAGETYEQYF. Drawing the rest from reference TRBV7-6 and TRBJ2-7, the complete variable domain is GAGVSQSPRYKVTKRGQDVALRCDPISGHVSLYWYRQALGQGPEFLTYFNYEAQQDKSGLPNDRFSAERPEGSISTLTIQRTEQRDSAMYRCASSLALAGETYEQYFGPGTRLTVT.

The chain recombines TRBV7-9 with TRBJ2-1; 7 bases align to TRBD2. Germline-derived CDR1 and CDR2 are SEHNR and FQNEAQ (reference sequence). The trim removed 4 bases at V and 0 bases at J, leaving 6 bases unmatched. The CDR3 has 16 amino acids. The CDR3 DNA sequence: TGTGCCAGCAGCTCTAGACTAGCTAGCTCCTACAATGAGCAGTTCTTC. As protein: CASSSRLASSYNEQFF.

This chain links TRBV5-5 with TRBJ2-7, with 8 bases fitting TRBD2. The V gene's germline CDR1 is SGHKS and CDR2 YYEKEE (reference sequence). V was clipped by 0 bases and J by 11 bases; unmatched bases: 13. This CDR3 has 15 amino acids. The CDR3 coding sequence is TGTGCCAGCAGCTTGGATCTTACAAGCGGGAGATTTGAGTACTTC. Translation gives CASSLDLTSGRFEYF.

The chain links TRBV15 to TRBJ2-1; TRBD2 might be the D (5 bases). The CDR3 is 15 residues long. The germline V gene has CDR1 LNHNV and CDR2 YYDKDF (reference sequence). The ends were cut back, 0 bases at V and 9 bases at J, with 15 bases in the middle. CDR3 loop: CATSREGVKAGEQFF. CDR3 sequence (DNA): TGTGCCACCAGCAGAGAAGGAGTGAAGGCGGGTGAGCAGTTCTTC.

The chain combines TRBV5-1 with TRBJ2-3; 12 positions agree with TRBD2. V shed 2 bases, J shed 0 bases, and the junction held 4 bases outside the gene matches. Germline V gene lookup returns CDR1 SGHRS and CDR2 YFSETQ. This CDR3 is 17 amino acids long. DNA of the CDR3: TGCGCCAGCAGCTTACAAACTAGCGGGGGGAGCACAGATACGCAGTATTTT. Its translation is CASSLQTSGGSTDTQYF. The entire variable domain, with the rest obtained from reference TRBV5-1 and TRBJ2-3, is as follows: KAGVTQTPRYLIKTRGQQVTLSCSPISGHRSVSWYQQTPGQGLQFLFEYFSETQRNKGNFPGRFSGRQFSNSRSEMNVSTLELGDSALYLCASSLQTSGGSTDTQYFGPGTRLTVL.

The CDR3 nucleotides are TGTGCCAGCAGTTATACGTGGAATCGGAACGAGCAGTACTTC. Translation: CASSYTWNRNEQYF. The genes are TRBV6-5 and TRBJ2-7; D is undetermined. Germline CDR1 and CDR2: MNHEY and SVGAGI. This CDR3 is 14 amino acids long. Between the trimmed V and J ends, which lost 3 bases and 5 bases, there was a span of 14 bases.

The chain carries TRBV6-1 and TRBJ2-7, with D unresolved. Trimming shortened V by 6 bases and J by 4 bases, and 16 bases separated the two germline ends. Germline CDR1 reads MNHNS; CDR2 reads SASEGT. The CDR3 sequence is 14 residues long. CDR3 nucleotides: TGTGCCAGCAGCCTTGGACGTCTAAGTTACGAGCAGTACTTC. It yields the protein CASSLGRLSYEQYF.

This chain connects TRBV7-8 to TRBJ2-5; D could derive from TRBD1 or TRBD2 (5 bases each). The V end lost 5 bases, the J end lost 5 bases, and 27 bases lay between the germline ends. The germline V gene encodes CDR1 SGHVS and CDR2 FQNEAQ. The CDR3 has 18 residues. This CDR3 is CASSPPLRFRTRGETQYF. The CDR3 nucleotides read TGTGCCAGCAGCCCCCCATTGCGGTTCCGGACAAGAGGGGAGACCCAGTACTTC.

V is TRBV5-5 and J is TRBJ2-4; D gene unclear. The V and J ends lost 0 bases and 0 bases respectively, with 4 bases between them. CDR3 length: 14 amino acids. Germline V gene data show CDR1 as SGHKS and CDR2 as YYEKEE (reference sequence). This CDR3 is CASSLGVAKNIQYF. The CDR3 nucleotides read TGTGCCAGCAGCTTGGGAGTAGCCAAAAACATTCAGTACTTC.

The count of this clone is one. The rearrangement uses TRBV10-1 and TRBJ1-1; a possible D gene is TRBD1 (5 bases). This CDR3 is 14 amino acids long. Per germline, CDR1 WNHNN and CDR2 SYGVQD (reference sequence). V was trimmed by 4 bases and J by 1 base, leaving 10 bases between them. This chain's CDR3 is CASSVAGRNTEAFF. The DNA for the CDR3 is TGCGCCAGCAGTGTAGCAGGGAGGAACACTGAAGCTTTCTTT.

The chain recombines TRBV5-1 with TRBJ1-2; TRBD1 matches 7 bases. The CDR3 loop spans 15 amino acids. With 0 bases clipped from V and 6 bases from J, the junction kept 8 bases outside the gene matches. The germline V gene has CDR1 SGHRS and CDR2 YFSETQ. The CDR3 loop reads CASSLGGGDLNGYTF. In DNA, the CDR3 is TGCGCCAGCAGCTTGGGAGGGGGCGATTTAAATGGCTACACCTTC.

CDR3: CAWSVLPVINGGELFF. CDR3 DNA: TGTGCCTGGAGTGTACTCCCTGTGATTAATGGCGGGGAGCTGTTTTTT. The chain employs TRBV30 and TRBJ2-2, with D unresolved. CDR3 length: 16 amino acids. V was cut by 0 bases and J by 7 bases, with 18 bases left in between. Germline CDR1 GTSNPN, CDR2 SVGIG (reference sequence).